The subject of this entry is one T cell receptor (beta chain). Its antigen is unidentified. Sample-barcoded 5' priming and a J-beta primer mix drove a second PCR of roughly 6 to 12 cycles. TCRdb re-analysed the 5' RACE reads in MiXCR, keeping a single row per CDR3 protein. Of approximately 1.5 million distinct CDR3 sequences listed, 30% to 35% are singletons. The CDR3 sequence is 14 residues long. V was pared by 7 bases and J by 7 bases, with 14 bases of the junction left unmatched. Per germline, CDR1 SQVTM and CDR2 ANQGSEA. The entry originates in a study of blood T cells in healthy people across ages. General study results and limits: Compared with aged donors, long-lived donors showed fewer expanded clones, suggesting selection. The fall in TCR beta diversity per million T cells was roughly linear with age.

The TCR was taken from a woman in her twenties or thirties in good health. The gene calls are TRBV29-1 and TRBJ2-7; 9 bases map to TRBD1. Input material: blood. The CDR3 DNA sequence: TGCAGCGCAATGGGAGGGACAGGGTTACATGAGCAGTACTTC. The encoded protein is CSAMGGTGLHEQYF.